This T cell receptor beta chain emerged from a study of blood T cell repertoires in COVID-19. The CDR3 spans 15 residues. From germline, CDR1 is MGHRA and CDR2 YSYEKL. Trimming stripped 3 bases from V and 5 bases from J, with 13 bases between. How the authors handled the data: Amplifying reference gene primers gave estimates of nucleated cell counts. Only in-frame clones appear in the TCRdb table, and some are missing; sequencing was by immunoSEQ multiplex PCR. That table gives V, J and clone size, and the DNA gave D and trimming. The table shows 150,000 to 200,000 clones, with approximately 90% occurring only once.

The receptor comes from a woman between 65 and 79 years old with COVID-19, enrolled during active disease. The V gene is TRBV4-1, the J gene TRBJ2-2, with D perhaps TRBD1 (5 bases). Source material: peripheral blood. The DNA of the CDR3 is TGCGCCAGCAGCCACAGTCTTCAGGGTACCGGGGAGCTGTTTTTT. Protein product: CASSHSLQGTGELFF.